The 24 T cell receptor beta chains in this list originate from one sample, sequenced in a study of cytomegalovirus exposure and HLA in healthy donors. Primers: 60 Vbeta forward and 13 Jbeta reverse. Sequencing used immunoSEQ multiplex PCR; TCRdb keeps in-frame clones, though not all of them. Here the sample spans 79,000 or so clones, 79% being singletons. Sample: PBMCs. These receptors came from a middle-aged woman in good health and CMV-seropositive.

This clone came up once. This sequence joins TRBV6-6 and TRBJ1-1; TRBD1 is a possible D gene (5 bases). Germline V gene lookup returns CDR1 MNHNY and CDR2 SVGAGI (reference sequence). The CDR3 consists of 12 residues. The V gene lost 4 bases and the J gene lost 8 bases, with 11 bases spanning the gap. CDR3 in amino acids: CASSSQGLEAFF. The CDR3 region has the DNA TGTGCCAGCAGTTCCCAGGGTTTAGAAGCTTTCTTT.

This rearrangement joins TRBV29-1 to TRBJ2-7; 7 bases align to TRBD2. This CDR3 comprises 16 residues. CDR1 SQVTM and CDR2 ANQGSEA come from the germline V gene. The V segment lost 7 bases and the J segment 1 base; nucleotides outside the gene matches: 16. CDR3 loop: CSAKAGLAGASYEQYF. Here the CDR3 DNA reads TGCAGCGCCAAAGCAGGCCTCGCGGGAGCTTCCTACGAGCAGTACTTC.

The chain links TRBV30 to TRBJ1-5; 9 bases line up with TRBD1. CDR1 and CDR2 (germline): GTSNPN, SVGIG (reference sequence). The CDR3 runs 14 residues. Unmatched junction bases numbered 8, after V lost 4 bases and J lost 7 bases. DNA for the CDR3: TGTGCCTGGACGGCACAGGGGGCTAGCCAGCCCCAGCATTTT. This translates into CAWTAQGASQPQHF.

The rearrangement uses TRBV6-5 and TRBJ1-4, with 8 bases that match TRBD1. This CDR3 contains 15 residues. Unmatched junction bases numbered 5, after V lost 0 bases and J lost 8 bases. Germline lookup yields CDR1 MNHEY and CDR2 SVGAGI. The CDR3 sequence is CASSYSPGQVEKLFF. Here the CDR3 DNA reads TGTGCCAGCAGTTACTCTCCGGGACAGGTAGAAAAACTGTTTTTT.

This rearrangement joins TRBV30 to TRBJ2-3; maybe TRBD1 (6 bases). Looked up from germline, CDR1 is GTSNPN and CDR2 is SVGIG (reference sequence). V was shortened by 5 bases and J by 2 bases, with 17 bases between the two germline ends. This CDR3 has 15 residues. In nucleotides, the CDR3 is TGTGCCTGGGGACCTGGGGGCGGTATCACAGATACGCAGTATTTT. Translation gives CAWGPGGGITDTQYF.

CDR3 protein: CASSRGGFTEAFF. The DNA for the CDR3 is TGTGCCAGCAGCCGTGGGGGGTTCACTGAAGCTTTCTTT. This rearrangement joins TRBV28 to TRBJ1-1; D is perhaps TRBD1 (5 bases). Germline loops: CDR1 MDHEN, CDR2 SYDVKM. This CDR3 has 13 residues. V shed 6 bases and J shed 4 bases, with 12 bases lying between them.

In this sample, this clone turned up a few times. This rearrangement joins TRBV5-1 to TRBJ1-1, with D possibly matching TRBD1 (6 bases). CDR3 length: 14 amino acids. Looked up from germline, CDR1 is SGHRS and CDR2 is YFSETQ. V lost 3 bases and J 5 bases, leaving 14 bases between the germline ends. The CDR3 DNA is TGCGCCAGCAGCTCTACAGGGAAGAGGACTGAAGCTTTCTTT. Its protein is CASSSTGKRTEAFF.

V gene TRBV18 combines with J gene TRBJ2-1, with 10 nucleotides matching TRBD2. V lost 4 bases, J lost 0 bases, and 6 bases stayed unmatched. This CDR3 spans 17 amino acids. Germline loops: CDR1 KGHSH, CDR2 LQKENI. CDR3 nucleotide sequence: TGTGCCAGCTCACTGGCGGCTAGCGGGAGCTCCTACAATGAGCAGTTCTTC. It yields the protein CASSLAASGSSYNEQFF. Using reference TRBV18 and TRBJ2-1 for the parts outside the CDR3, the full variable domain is NAGVMQNPRHLVRRRGQEARLRCSPMKGHSHVYWYRQLPEEGLKFMVYLQKENIIDESGMPKERFSAEFPKEGPSILRIQQVVRGDSAAYFCASSLAASGSSYNEQFFGPGTRLTVL.

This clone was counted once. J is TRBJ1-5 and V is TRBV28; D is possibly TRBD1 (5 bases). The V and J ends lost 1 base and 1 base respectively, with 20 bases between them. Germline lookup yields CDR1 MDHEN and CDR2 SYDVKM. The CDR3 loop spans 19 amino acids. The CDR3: CASSLYGKGRGRSNQPQHF. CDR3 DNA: TGTGCCAGCAGTTTATATGGGAAGGGGAGGGGAAGGAGCAATCAGCCCCAGCATTTT.

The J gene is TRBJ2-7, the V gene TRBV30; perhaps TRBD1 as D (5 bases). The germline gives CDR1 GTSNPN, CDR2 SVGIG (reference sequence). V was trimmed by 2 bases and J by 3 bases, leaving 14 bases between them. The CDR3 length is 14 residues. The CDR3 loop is CAWSRLGPDYEQYF. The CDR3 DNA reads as TGTGCCTGGAGTCGCTTGGGGCCAGACTACGAGCAGTACTTC. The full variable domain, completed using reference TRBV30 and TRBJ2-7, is SQTIHQWPATLVQPVGSPLSLECTVEGTSNPNLYWYRQAAGRGLQLLFYSVGIGQISSEVPQNLSASRPQDRQFILSSKKLLLSDSGFYLCAWSRLGPDYEQYFGPGTRLTVT.

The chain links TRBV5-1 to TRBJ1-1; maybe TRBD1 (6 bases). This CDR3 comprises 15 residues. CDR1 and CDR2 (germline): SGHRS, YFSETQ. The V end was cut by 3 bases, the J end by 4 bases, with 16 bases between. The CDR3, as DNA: TGCGCCAGCAGCTCCGGAGACAGAGGGGGCACTGAAGCTTTCTTT. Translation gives CASSSGDRGGTEAFF.

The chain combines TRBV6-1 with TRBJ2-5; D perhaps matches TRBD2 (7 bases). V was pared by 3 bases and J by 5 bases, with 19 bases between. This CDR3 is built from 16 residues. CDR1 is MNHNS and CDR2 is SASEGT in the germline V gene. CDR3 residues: CASSDGGDTLWETQYF. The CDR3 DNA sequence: TGTGCCAGCAGTGATGGGGGGGACACGCTTTGGGAGACCCAGTACTTC.

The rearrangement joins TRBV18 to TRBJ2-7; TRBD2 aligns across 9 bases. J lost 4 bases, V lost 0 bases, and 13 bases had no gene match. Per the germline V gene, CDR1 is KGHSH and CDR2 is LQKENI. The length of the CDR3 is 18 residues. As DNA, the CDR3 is TGTGCCAGCTCACCACCGGTCCGAGAGCGGGGGGAAAGATACGAGCAGTACTTC. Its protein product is CASSPPVRERGERYEQYF.

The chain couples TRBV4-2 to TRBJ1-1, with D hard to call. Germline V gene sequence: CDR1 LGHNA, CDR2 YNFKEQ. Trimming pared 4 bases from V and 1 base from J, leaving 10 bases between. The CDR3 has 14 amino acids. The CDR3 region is CASSLQLQNTEAFF. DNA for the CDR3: TGTGCCAGCAGCCTACAGTTGCAGAACACTGAAGCTTTCTTT.

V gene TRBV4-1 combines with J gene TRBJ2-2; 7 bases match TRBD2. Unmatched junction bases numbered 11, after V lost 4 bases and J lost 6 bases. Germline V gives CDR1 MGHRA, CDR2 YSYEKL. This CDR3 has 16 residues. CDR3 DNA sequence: TGCGCCAGCAGCCCGGAGACTAGCCGGATCTCCGGGGAGCTGTTTTTT. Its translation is CASSPETSRISGELFF.

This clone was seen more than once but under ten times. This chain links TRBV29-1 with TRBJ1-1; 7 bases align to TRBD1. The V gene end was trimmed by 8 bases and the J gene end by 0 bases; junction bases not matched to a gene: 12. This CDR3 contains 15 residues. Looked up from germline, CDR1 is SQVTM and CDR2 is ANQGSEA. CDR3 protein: CSTGVARNMNTEAFF. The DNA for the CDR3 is TGCAGCACAGGGGTCGCACGAAACATGAACACTGAAGCTTTCTTT.

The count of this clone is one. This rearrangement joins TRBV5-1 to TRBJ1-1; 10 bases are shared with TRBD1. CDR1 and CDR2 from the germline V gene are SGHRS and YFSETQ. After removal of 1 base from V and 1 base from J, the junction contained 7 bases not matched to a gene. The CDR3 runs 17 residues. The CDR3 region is CASSLLDRGLPNTEAFF. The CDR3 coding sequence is TGCGCCAGCAGCTTGCTAGACAGGGGGCTGCCGAACACTGAAGCTTTCTTT.

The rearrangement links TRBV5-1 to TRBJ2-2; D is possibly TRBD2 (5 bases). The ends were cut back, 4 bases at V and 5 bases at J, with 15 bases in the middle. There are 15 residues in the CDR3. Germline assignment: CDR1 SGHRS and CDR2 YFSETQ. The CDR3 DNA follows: TGCGCCAGCAGCGTGGGAAGCGGAAAGACCGGGGAGCTGTTTTTT. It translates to CASSVGSGKTGELFF.

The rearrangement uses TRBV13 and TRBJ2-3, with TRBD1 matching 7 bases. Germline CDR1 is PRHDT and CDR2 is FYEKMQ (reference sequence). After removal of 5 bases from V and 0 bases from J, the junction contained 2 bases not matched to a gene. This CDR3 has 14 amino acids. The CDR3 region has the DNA TGTGCCAGCAGCGCCAGGGGGAGCACAGATACGCAGTATTTT. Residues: CASSARGSTDTQYF.

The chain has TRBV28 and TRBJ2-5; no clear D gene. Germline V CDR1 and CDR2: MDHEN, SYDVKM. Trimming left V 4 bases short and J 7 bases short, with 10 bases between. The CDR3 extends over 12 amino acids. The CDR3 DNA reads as TGTGCCAGCAGTTCAATCGTCGGGACCCAGTACTTC. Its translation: CASSSIVGTQYF.

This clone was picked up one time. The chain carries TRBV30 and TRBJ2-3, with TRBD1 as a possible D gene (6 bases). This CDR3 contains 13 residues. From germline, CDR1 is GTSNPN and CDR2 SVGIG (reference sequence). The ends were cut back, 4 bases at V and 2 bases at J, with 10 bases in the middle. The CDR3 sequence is CAWTGALTDTQYF. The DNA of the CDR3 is TGTGCCTGGACAGGGGCGCTCACAGATACGCAGTATTTT.

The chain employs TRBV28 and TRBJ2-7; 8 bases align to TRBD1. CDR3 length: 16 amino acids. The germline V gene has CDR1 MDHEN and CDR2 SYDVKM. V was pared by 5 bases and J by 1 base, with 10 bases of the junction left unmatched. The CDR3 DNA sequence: TGTGCCAGCAGTCCCCCAGGGGGCACTACTTCCTACGAGCAGTACTTC. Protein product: CASSPPGGTTSYEQYF.

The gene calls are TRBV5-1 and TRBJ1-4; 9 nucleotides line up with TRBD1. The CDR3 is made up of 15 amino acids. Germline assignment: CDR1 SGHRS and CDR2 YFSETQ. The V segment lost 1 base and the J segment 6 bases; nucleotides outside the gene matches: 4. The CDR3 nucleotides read TGCGCCAGCAGCTTGAGGGACAGGGTTGATGAAAAACTGTTTTTT. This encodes CASSLRDRVDEKLFF.

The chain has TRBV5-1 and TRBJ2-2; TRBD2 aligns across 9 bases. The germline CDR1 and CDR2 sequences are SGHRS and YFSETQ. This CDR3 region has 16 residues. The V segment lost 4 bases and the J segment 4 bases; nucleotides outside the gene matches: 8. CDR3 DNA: TGCGCCAGCAGCACGCTTAGCGGGGGATTCACCGGGGAGCTGTTTTTT. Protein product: CASSTLSGGFTGELFF.